This section outlines one T cell receptor beta chain sequence together with its context. Trimming removed 3 bases from V and 5 bases from J, with 10 bases in between. CDR1 SGHTA and CDR2 FQGNSA come from the germline V gene. The CDR3 consists of 13 residues. The data stem from a study of T cell repertoires in aging, cancer and after chemotherapy. The template was genomic DNA from peripheral blood, not RNA. A mixed TRB-A/B primer pool amplified rearranged TRB by multiplex touch-down PCR. TCRdb reprocessed the multiplex PCR reads with MiXCR, giving one entry per CDR3 protein. The sample has 1,400 or so distinct CDR3 sequences, about 25% seen once.

The clonotype comes from a human donor with a blood cancer. This sequence joins TRBV7-2 and TRBJ2-5; TRBD2 is a possible D gene (5 bases). Input material: blood. CDR3 loop: CASSLRVPETQYF. The CDR3 nucleotides read TGTGCCAGCAGCTTGAGGGTCCCGGAGACCCAGTACTTC.